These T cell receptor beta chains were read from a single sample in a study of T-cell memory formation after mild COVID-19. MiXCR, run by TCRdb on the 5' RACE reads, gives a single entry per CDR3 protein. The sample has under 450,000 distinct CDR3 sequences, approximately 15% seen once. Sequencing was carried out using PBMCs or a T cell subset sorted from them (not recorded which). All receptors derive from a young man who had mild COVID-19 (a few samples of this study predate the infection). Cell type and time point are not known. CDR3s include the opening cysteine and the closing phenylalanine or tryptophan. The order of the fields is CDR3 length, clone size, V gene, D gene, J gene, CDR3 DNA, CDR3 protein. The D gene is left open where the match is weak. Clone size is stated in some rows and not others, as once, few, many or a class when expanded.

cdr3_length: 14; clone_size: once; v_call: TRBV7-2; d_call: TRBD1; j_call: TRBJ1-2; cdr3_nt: TGTGCCAGCAGCCCAGGGACAGGGCTCGTGGGCTACACCTTC; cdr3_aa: CASSPGTGLVGYTF
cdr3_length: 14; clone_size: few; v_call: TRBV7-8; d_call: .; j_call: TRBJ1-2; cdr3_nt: TGTGCCAGCAGCCCCTACGGGGACAACTATGGCTACACCTTC; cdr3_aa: CASSPYGDNYGYTF
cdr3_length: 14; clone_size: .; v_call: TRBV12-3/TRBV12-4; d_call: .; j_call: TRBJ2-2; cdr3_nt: TGTGCCAGCAGTGTCGACTTGAACACCGGGGAGCTGTTTTTT; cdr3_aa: CASSVDLNTGELFF
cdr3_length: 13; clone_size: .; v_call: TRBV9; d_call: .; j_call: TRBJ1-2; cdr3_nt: TGTGCCAGCAGCAACACAGGGTTCTATGGCTACACCTTC; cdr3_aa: CASSNTGFYGYTF
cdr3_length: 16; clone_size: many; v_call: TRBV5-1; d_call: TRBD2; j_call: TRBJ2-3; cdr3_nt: TGCGCCAGCAGCGACAATAGCGGGGGGGTCACAGATACGCAGTATTTT; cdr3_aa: CASSDNSGGVTDTQYF
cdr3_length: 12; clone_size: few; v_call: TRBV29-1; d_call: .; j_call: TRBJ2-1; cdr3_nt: TGCAGCGTTGTGTACCCCGGGGGTGAGCAGTTCTTC; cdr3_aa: CSVVYPGGEQFF
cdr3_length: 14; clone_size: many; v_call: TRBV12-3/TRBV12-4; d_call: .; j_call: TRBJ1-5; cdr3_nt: TGTGCCAGCACAGGGTCCAGCGGCAATCAGCCCCAGCATTTT; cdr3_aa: CASTGSSGNQPQHF
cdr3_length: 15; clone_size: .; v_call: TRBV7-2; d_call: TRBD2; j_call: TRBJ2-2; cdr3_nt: TGTGCCGGCAACTTAGCGGGGGGGCGGATCGGGGAGCTGTTTTTT; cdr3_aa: CAGNLAGGRIGELFF
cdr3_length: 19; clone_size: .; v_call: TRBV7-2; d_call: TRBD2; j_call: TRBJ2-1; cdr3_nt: TGTGCCAGCAGCCAGATGGGGCTAGCGGGGCACGGCTCCTACAATGAGCAGTTCTTC; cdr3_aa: CASSQMGLAGHGSYNEQFF
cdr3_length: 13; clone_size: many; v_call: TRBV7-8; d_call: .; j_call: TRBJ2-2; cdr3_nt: TGTGCCAGCAGGAACACGAACACCGGGGAGCTGTTTTTT; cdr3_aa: CASRNTNTGELFF
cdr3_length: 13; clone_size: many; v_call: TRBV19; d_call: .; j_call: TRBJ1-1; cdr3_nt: TGTGCCAGTAGTATGCTCCTGGACGGGGAAGCTTTCTTT; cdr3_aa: CASSMLLDGEAFF
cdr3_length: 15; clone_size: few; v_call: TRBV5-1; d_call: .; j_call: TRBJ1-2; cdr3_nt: TGCGCCAGCAGCCGTCGGAGAGACAGAAATTATGGCTACACCTTC; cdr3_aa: CASSRRRDRNYGYTF
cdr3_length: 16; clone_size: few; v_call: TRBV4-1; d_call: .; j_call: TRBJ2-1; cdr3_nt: TGCGCCAGCAGCCAAGGCGCCGGGGACTCAATTGGTGAGCAGTTCTTC; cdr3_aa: CASSQGAGDSIGEQFF
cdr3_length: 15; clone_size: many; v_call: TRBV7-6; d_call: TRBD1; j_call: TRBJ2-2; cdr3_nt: TGTGCCAGCAGCTTAGACAGGGGAAACACCGGGGAGCTGTTTTTT; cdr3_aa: CASSLDRGNTGELFF
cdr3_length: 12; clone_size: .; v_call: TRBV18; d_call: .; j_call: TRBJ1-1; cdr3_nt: TGTGCCAGGCCGCCACCGAACACTGAAGCTTTCTTT; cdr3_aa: CARPPPNTEAFF
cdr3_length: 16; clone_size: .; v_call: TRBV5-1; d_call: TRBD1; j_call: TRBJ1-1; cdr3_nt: TGCGCCAGCAGCCGGGACAGGGGTTCGATGACCACTGAAGCTTTCTTT; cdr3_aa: CASSRDRGSMTTEAFF
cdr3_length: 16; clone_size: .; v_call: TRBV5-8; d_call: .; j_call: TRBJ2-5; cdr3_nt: TGTGCCAGCAGCGCCGGGACAAACTTGTACCAAGAGACCCAGTACTTC; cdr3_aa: CASSAGTNLYQETQYF
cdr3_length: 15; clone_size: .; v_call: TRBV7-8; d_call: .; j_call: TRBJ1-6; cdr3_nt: TGTGCCAGCAGCTTACGGCAGCTTTATAATTCACCCCTCCACTTT; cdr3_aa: CASSLRQLYNSPLHF
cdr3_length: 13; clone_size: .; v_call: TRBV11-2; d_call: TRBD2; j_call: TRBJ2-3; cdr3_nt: TGTGCCAGCAGCTTAGCAGGGACTAGCGATCAGTATTTT; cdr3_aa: CASSLAGTSDQYF
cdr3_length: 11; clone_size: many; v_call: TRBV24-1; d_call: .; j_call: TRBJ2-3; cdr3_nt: TGTGCCACCGGGGATCCTAGGTCGCAGTATTTT; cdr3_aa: CATGDPRSQYF
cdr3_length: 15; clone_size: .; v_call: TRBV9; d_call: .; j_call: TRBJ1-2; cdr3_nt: TGTGCCAGCAGCCCCCAGGAGGGGGGGTACTATGGCTACACCTTC; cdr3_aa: CASSPQEGGYYGYTF
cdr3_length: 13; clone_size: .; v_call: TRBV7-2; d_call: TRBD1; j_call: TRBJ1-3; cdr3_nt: TGTGCCAGCAGCGACAGGGACGGAGACACCATATATTTT; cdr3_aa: CASSDRDGDTIYF
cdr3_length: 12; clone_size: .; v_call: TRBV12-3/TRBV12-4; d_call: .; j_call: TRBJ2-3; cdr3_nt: TGTGCCAGCAGTCCGGGTCTTCATACGCAGTATTTT; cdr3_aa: CASSPGLHTQYF
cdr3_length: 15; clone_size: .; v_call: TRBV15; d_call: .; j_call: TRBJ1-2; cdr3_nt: TGTGCCACCAGCAGAGGAGTTGGACAGAACTATGGCTACACCTTC; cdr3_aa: CATSRGVGQNYGYTF
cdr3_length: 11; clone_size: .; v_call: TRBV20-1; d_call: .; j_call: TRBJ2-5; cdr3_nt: TGCAGTGCACTTTGGCAAGAGACCCAGTACTTC; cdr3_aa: CSALWQETQYF
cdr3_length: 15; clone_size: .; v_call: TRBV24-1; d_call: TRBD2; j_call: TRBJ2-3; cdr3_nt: TGTGCCACCAGTGCCTCCCAGGGAGGGGCAGATACGCAGTATTTT; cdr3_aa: CATSASQGGADTQYF
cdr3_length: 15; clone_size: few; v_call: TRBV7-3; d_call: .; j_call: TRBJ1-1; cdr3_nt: TGTGCCAGCAGCCCGCTTGGGGGTGCGAACACTGAAGCTTTCTTT; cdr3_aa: CASSPLGGANTEAFF
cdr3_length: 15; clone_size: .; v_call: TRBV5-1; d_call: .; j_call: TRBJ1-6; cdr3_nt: TGCGCCAGCAGCCCCGGGACAACCCTCCGGATGGGCCTCCACTTT; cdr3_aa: CASSPGTTLRMGLHF
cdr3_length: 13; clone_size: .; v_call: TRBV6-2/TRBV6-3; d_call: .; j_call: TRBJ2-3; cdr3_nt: TGTGCCAGCATTAGGTCAGGCACAGATACGCAGTATTTT; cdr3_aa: CASIRSGTDTQYF
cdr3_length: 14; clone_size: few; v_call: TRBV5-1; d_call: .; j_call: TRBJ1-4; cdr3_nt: TGCGCCAGCAGCTTCTCTGGTGCCCGCCCAAAACTGTTTTTT; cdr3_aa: CASSFSGARPKLFF
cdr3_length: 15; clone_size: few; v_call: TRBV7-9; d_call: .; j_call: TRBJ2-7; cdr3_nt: TGTGCCAGCAGCGGAGACAGGCGGTTGGCCTACGAGCAGTACTTC; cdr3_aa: CASSGDRRLAYEQYF
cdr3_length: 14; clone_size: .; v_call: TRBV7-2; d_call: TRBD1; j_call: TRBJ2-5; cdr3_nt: TGTGCCAGAAGCGAGACAGGGGGCCTTGAGACCCAGTACTTC; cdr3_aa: CARSETGGLETQYF
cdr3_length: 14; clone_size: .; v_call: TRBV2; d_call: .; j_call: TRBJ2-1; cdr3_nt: TGTGCCAGCAGGATGACAGAGATTTACAATGAGCAGTTCTTC; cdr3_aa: CASRMTEIYNEQFF
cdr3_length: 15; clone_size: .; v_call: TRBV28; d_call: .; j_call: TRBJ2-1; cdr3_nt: TGTGCCATCCTAAACCGGGACACCTCCTCGAATGAGCAGTTCTTC; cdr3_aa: CAILNRDTSSNEQFF
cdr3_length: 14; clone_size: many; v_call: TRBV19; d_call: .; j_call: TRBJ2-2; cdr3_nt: TGTGCCAGTAGTATTAGCGTCTTGACCGGGGAGCTGTTTTTT; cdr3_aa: CASSISVLTGELFF
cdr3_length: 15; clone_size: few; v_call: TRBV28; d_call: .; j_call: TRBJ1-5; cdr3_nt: TGTGCCAGCAGTTCCCCAGGGAAGGTAGATCACCCCCAGCATTTT; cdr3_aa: CASSSPGKVDHPQHF
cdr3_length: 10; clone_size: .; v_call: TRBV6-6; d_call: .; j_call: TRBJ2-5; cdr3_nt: TGTGGGACCCGCTCAGAGACCCAGTACTTC; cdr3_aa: CGTRSETQYF
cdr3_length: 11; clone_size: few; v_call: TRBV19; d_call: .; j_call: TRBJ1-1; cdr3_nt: TGTGCCAGTAGTCGGGCAGGGCAAGCTTTCTTT; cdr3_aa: CASSRAGQAFF
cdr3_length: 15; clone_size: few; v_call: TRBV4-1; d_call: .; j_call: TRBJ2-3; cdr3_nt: TGCGCCAGCAGCCAAGACGGTGTGCCCCCAGATACGCAGTATTTT; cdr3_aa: CASSQDGVPPDTQYF
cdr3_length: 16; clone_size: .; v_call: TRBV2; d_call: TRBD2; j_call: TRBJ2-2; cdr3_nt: TGTGCCAGCATCTCGGAGGCGGGGGAGAACACCGGGGAGCTGTTTTTT; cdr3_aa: CASISEAGENTGELFF
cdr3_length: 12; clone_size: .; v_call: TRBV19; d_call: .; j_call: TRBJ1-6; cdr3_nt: TGTGCCAGTAGGACGGGGAACTCACCCCTCCACTTT; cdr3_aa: CASRTGNSPLHF
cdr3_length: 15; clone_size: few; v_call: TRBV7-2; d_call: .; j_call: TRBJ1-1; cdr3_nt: TGTGCCAGCAGCTTGGGGGGAGGGTCGAACACTGAAGCTTTCTTT; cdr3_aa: CASSLGGGSNTEAFF
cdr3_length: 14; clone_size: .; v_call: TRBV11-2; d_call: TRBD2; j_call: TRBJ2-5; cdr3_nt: TGTGCCAGCAGCATAGCTAGCGGACCCCAGGCCCAGTACTTC; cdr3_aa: CASSIASGPQAQYF
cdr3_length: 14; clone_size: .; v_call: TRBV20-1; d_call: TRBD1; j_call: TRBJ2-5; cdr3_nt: TGCAGTGCTAGCCTGGGACAGAACCAAGAGACCCAGTACTTC; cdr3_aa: CSASLGQNQETQYF
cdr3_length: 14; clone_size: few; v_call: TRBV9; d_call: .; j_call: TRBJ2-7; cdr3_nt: TGTGCCAGCAGCGTAGCAGGCGGCCCCTACGAGCAGTACTTC; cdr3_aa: CASSVAGGPYEQYF
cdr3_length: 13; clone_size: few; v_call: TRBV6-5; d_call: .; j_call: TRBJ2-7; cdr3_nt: TGTGCCAGCAGTTACTCGGGGCGGTACGAGCAGTACTTC; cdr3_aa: CASSYSGRYEQYF
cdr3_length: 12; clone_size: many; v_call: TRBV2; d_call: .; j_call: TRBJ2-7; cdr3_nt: TGTGCCAGCAGTGCCCTATGGGACGAGCAGTACTTC; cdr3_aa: CASSALWDEQYF
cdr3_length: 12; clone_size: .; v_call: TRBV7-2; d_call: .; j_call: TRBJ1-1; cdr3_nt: TGTGCCAGCAGCTTATGGGGGGCTGAAGCTTTCTTT; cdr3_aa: CASSLWGAEAFF
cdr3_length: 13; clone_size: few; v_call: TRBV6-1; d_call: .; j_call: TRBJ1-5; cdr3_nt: TGTGCCAGCGTGGTGTCAGACCTTACGCCCCAGCATTTT; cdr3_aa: CASVVSDLTPQHF
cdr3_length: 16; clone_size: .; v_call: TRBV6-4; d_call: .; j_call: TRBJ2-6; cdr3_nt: TGTGCCAGCAGTGCGGGTAGCTCCCCTGGGGCCAACGTCCTGACTTTC; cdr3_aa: CASSAGSSPGANVLTF
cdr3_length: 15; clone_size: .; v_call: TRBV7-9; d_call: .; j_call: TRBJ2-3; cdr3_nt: TGTGCCAGCAGCTTTAGCTTGACCTCCACAGATACGCAGTATTTT; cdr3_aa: CASSFSLTSTDTQYF
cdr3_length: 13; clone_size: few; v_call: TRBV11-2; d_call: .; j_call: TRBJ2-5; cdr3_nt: TGTGCCAGCAGCTTTGAGACAGAAGAGACCCAGTACTTC; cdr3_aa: CASSFETEETQYF
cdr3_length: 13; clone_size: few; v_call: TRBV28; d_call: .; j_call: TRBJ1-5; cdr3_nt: TGTGCCAGCAGTACAGGTTTTGATCAGCCCCAGCATTTT; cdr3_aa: CASSTGFDQPQHF